This TCR beta chain was found in a study of cytomegalovirus exposure and HLA in healthy donors. In the study overall: Across around 400 genotyped donors, roughly 80% landed in the Caucasian-associated ancestry cluster.

The PCR had 60 Vbeta and 13 Jbeta primers. In the original workflow: Later analysis identified tens of millions of unique TCR beta chains, 8.5 million to 13 million shared. Assay used: immunoSEQ multiplex PCR; TCRdb lists only in-frame clones, some missing. The DNA gave D and trimming, while V, J and clone size come from that table. The sample has 200,000 to 250,000 clones; more than 65% are singletons. This clone was seen just once. Germline-derived CDR1 and CDR2 are MGHDK and SYGVNS. CDR3 length equals 11 residues. V dropped 9 bases and J dropped 5 bases, with 10 bases sitting between them. The sequence was obtained from a woman in her 30s in good health and CMV-seronegative. Material for sequencing was PBMCs. The chain uses TRBV25-1 and TRBJ2-5; D remains unclear. The CDR3 region is CASATSETQYF. For the CDR3, the DNA is TGTGCCAGTGCGACATCCGAGACCCAGTACTTC.